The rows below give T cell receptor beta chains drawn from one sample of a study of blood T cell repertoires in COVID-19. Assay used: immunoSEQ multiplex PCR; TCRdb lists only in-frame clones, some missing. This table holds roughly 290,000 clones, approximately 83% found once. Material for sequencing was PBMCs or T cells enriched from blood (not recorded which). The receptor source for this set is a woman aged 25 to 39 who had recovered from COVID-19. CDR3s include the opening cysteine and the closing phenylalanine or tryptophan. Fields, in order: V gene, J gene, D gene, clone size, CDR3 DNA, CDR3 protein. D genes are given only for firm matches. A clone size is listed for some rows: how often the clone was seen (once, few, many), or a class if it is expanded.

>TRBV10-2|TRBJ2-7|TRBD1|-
TGCGCCAGCAGTGATGGGACAGATCCCCACGAGCAGTACTTC
CASSDGTDPHEQYF
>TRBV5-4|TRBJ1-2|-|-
TGTGCCAGCAGTAAGGACACGTACGGCTATGGCTACACCTTC
CASSKDTYGYGYTF
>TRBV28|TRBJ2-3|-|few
TGTGCCAGCAGTTACGGCGGGGCCCTCACAGATACGCAGTATTTT
CASSYGGALTDTQYF
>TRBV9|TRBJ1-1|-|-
TGTGCCAGCAGCGTAGACGGGACAAAGTATGAAGCTTTCTTT
CASSVDGTKYEAFF
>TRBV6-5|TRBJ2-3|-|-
TGTGCCAGCGTGACTAGGAGGACAGATACGCAGTATTTT
CASVTRRTDTQYF
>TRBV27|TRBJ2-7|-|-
TGTGCCAGCAGTTTCGGTAGCCCCCTAGGCTTC
CASSFGSPLGF
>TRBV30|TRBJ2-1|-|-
TGTGCCTGGCTACAGGGAGCTGAGCAGTTCTTC
CAWLQGAEQFF
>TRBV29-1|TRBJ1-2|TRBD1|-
TGCAGCGTCGGGACAGGGAAGAAGTATGGCTACACCTTC
CSVGTGKKYGYTF
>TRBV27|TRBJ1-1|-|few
TGTGCCAGCAGAGCTGGACGGGGGAACACTGAAGCTTTCTTT
CASRAGRGNTEAFF
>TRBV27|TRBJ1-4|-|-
TGTGCCAGCAGTTTATGGCAGAATGAAAAACTGTTTTTT
CASSLWQNEKLFF
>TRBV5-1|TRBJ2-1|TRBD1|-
TGCGCCAGCAGCTGGACAGGGGCCTACAATGAGCAGTTCTTC
CASSWTGAYNEQFF
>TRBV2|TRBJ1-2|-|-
TGTGCCAGCAGTGAAACAGGGCTAGGCTACACCTTC
CASSETGLGYTF
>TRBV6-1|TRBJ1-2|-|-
TGTGCCAGCAGTGAACACGGGGGGAGGGAGACGAGCTTC
CASSEHGGRETSF
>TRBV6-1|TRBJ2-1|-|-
TGTGCCAGCAGTCTCCTAGCGGAGCAGTTCTTC
CASSLLAEQFF
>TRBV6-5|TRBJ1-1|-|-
TGTGCCAGCAGTTACTCGGGGCAGGGCAGTTGGGAAGCTTTCTTT
CASSYSGQGSWEAFF
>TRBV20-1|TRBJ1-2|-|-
TGCAGTGCTAGTGGGGGAACAGGGCTGTCTCACTATGGCTACACCTTC
CSASGGTGLSHYGYTF
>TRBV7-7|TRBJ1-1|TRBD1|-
TGTGCCTCGAAAAACTGGCCTATACCGAGGACAGGAGACAACACTGAAGCTTTCTTT
CASKNWPIPRTGDNTEAFF
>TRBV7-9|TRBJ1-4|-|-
TGTGCCAGCAGCAAAGGTTGGGCAGAAACTAATGAAAAACTGTTTTTT
CASSKGWAETNEKLFF
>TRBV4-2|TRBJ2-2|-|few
TGTGCCAGCAGCCAACCCCTCGGTAGAGGGGGGGCCGGGGAGCTGTTTTTT
CASSQPLGRGGAGELFF
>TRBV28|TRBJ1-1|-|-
TGTGCCAGCAGTCCCTACAGGCTGAACACTGAAGCTTTCTTT
CASSPYRLNTEAFF
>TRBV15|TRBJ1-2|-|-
TGTGCCACCAGCAGAGGTTTGAAGGGGTACTATGGCTACACCTTC
CATSRGLKGYYGYTF
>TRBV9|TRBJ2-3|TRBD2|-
TGTGCCAGCAGGCCGGGACTAGCGGGTAGCGATACGCAGTATTTT
CASRPGLAGSDTQYF
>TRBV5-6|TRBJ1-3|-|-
TGTGCCAGCAGCCCGCAGACGGAGTTCGGAAACACCATATATTTT
CASSPQTEFGNTIYF
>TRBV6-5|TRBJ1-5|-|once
TGTGCCAGCAGTTTCGCAGGGGACCAGCCCCAGCATTTT
CASSFAGDQPQHF
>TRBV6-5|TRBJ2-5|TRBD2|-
TGTGCCAGCACGTCGGCGGGGGGGCGGGAAGAGACCCAGTACTTC
CASTSAGGREETQYF
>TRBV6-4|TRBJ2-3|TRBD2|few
TGTGCCAGCAGTGAGACTAGCGGGGGGAGCACAGATACGCAGTATTTT
CASSETSGGSTDTQYF
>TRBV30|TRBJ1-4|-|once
TGTGCCTGGAGTGTACAAGGGGCGGTCGATATAGGTGAAAAACTGTTTTTT
CAWSVQGAVDIGEKLFF
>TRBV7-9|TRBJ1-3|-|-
TGTGCCAGCAGCTTAGGGACAATCTCTGGAAACACCATATATTTT
CASSLGTISGNTIYF
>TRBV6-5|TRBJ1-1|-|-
TGTGCCAGCAGGCGACAGGCGAACACTGAAGCTTTCTTT
CASRRQANTEAFF
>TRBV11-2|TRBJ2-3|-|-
TGTGCCAGCAGCTACGGACAGTTGGTAAATACGCAGTATTTT
CASSYGQLVNTQYF
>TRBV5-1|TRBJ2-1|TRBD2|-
TGCGCCAGCAGCTTGGATTCTAGCGGGAGGACCGTGTTCTTC
CASSLDSSGRTVFF
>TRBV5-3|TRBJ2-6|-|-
TGTGCCAGAAGCTTGGTGACAAGCTCTGGGGCCAACGTCCTGACTTTC
CARSLVTSSGANVLTF
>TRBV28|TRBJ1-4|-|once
TGTGCCAGCAGTTCCACCGGGACTGAAGATGAAAAACTGTTTTTT
CASSSTGTEDEKLFF
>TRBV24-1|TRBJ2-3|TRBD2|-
TGTGCCACCAGTGATTGGGATAGCGGGAGGTCGGATACGCAGTATTTT
CATSDWDSGRSDTQYF
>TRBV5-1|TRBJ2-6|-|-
TGCGCCAGCAGTTATGGGTCCGGGACTGGGGCCAACGTCCTGACTTTC
CASSYGSGTGANVLTF
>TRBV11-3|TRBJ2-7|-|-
TGTGCCAGCAGCTTAGGTTTGGACAGCTACGAGCAGTACTTC
CASSLGLDSYEQYF
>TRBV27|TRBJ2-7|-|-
TGTGCCAGCAGTCCTCGGTCTTCCTACGAGCAGTACTTC
CASSPRSSYEQYF
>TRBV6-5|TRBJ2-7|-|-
TGTGCCAGCAGCCCCCGCGGGGCTATAGCCGAGCAGTACTTC
CASSPRGAIAEQYF
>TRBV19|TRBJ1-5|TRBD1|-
TGTGCCAGTAGTAACCGGGACAGGGTCCAGCATTTT
CASSNRDRVQHF
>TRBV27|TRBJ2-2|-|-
TGTGCCAGCAGTTTATGGGTTTCGGGTACCGGGGAGCTGTTTTTT
CASSLWVSGTGELFF
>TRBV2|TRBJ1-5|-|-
TGTGCCAGCAGGACCGGGGTTAGCAATCAGCCCCAGCATTTT
CASRTGVSNQPQHF
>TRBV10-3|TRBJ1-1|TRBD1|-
TGTGCCATCACCCGGGACAGGATGAACACTGAAGCTTTCTTT
CAITRDRMNTEAFF